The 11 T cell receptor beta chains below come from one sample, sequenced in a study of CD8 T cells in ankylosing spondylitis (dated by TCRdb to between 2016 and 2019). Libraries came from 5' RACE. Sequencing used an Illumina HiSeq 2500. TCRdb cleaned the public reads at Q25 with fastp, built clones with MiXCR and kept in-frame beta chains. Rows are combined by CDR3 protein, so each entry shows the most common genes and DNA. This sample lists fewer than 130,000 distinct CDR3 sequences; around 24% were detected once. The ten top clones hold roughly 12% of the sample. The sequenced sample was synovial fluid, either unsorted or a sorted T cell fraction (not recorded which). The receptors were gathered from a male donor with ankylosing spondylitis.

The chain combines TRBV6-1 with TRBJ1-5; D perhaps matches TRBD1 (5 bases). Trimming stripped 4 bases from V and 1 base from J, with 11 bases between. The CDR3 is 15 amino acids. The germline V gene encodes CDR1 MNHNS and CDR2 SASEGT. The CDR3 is CASSAQWGSNQPQHF. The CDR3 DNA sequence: TGTGCCAGCAGTGCTCAGTGGGGGAGCAATCAGCCCCAGCATTTT.

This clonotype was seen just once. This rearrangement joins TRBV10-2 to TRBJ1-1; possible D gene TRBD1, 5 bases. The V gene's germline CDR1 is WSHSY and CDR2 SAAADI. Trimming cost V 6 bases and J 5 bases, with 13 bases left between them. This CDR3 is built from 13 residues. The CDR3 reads CASRFGAGTEAFF. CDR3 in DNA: TGCGCCAGCAGGTTCGGGGCCGGGACTGAAGCTTTCTTT.

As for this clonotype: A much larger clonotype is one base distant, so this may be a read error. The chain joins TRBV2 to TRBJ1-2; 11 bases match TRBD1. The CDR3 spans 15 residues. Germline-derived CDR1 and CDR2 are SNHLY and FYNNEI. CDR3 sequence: CASSPDRGRPYDYTF. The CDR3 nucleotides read TGTGCCAGCAGTCCGGACAGGGGGCGCCCCTATGACTACACCTTC.

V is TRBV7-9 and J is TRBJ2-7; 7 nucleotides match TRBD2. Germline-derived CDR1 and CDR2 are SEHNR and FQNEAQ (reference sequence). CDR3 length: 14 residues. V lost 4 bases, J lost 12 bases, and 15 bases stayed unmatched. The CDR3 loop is CASSSGTTRVGWYF. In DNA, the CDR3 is TGTGCCAGCAGCTCGGGGACTACCCGGGTGGGTTGGTACTTC.

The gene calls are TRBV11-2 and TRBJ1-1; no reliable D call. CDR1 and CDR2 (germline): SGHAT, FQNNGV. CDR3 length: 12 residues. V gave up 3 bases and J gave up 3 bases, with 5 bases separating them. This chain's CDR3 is CASSFSYTEAFF. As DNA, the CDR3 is TGTGCCAGCAGCTTTAGTTACACTGAAGCTTTCTTT.

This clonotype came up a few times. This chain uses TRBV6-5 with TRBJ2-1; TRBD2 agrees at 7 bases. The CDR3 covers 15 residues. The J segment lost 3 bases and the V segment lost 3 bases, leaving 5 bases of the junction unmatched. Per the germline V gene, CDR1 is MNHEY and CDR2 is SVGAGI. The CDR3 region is CASSYRVAGYNEQFF. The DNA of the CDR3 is TGTGCCAGCAGTTATCGGGTAGCGGGCTACAATGAGCAGTTCTTC.

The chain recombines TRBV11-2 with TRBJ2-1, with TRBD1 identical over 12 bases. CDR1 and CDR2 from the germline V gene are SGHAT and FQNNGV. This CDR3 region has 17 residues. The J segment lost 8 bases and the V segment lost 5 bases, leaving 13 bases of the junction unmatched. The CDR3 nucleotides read TGTGCCAGCAGCGCGTTTTCCGGGACAGGGGGCTTCGATGAGCAGTTCTTC. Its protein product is CASSAFSGTGGFDEQFF.

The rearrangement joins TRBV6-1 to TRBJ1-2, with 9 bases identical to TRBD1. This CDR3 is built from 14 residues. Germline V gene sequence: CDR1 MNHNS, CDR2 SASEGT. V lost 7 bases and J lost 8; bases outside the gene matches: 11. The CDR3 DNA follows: TGTGCCAGCAAAATACAGGGGGCATCTTCCGGCTACACCTTC. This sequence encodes CASKIQGASSGYTF.

The CDR3 sequence: CASSFWRTLTSGSTGELFF. The DNA of the CDR3 is TGCGCCAGCAGCTTTTGGAGAACTCTGACTAGCGGGAGTACCGGGGAGCTGTTTTTT. The chain employs TRBV5-1 and TRBJ2-2; 12 bases match TRBD2. Germline lookup yields CDR1 SGHRS and CDR2 YFSETQ. CDR3 length: 19 amino acids. V was pared by 2 bases and J by 5 bases, with 13 bases of the junction left unmatched.

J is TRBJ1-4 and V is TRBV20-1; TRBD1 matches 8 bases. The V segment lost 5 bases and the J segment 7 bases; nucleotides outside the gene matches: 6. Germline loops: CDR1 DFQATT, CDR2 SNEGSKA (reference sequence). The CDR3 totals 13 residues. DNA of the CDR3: TGCAGTGCTCGGACAGGGCCCGCTGAAAAACTGTTTTTT. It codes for CSARTGPAEKLFF.

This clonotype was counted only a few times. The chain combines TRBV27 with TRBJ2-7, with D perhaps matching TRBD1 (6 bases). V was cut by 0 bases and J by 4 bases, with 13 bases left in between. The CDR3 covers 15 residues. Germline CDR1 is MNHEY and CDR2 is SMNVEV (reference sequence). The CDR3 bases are TGTGCCAGCAGTTTATCGCAGGGGCTTGGGTACGAGCAGTACTTC. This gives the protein CASSLSQGLGYEQYF.